This T cell receptor beta chain is drawn from a study of blood T cell repertoires in COVID-19. Profiling relied on immunoSEQ multiplex PCR, and the TCRdb table lists in-frame clones only, not all of them. Of approximately 260,000 clones listed, roughly 87% are singletons. Trimming pared 2 bases from V and 2 bases from J, leaving 3 bases between. CDR1 is SQVTM and CDR2 is ANQGSEA in the germline V gene. The CDR3 is made up of 12 amino acids. The receptor was isolated from a woman aged 40 to 55 who had recovered from COVID-19. The gene calls are TRBV29-1 and TRBJ2-2; no firm D call. Sequencing was performed on peripheral blood. CDR3 DNA: TGCAGCGTTGAACGTAACACCGGGGAGCTGTTTTTT. This translates into CSVERNTGELFF.